This T cell receptor beta chain was sequenced for a study of T cell repertoires in cytomegalovirus infection. In the study overall: Based on public TCR beta signatures, there were indications of CMV infection and of a matching HLA type. Overall study results and limits: HLA-C-restricted CMV-specific TCR beta clonotypes were dominant in the ex vivo response.

Trimming shortened V by 3 bases and J by 6 bases, and 21 bases separated the two germline ends. In germline, CDR1 is ENHRY, CDR2 SYGVKD. CDR3 length: 16 residues. A remark on this clonotype: Its antigen is not identified.

TCRdb fed the reads into MiXCR, producing one record per CDR3 protein. The sample consists of about 100,000 distinct CDR3 sequences, approximately 15% of them appearing once. The chain carries TRBV10-3 and TRBJ2-7; D could derive from TRBD1 or TRBD2 (5 bases each). The clonotype was recovered from a human donor in good health (CMV status not recorded). Some clones in this sample may be carry-over from other donors' samples. Sequences were obtained from PBMCs. CDR3 loop: CAISDSFNRDLAEQYF. CDR3 bases: TGTGCCATCAGTGACTCTTTTAACCGGGACCTCGCCGAGCAGTACTTC.